This T cell receptor beta chain derives from a study of T cell changes during pregnancy in multiple sclerosis. This CDR3 contains 16 residues. V dropped 2 bases and J dropped 4; count of bases not matched to a gene: 6. The germline V gene encodes CDR1 MNHEY and CDR2 SVGAGI. Here immunoSEQ multiplex PCR was the method, and the copy in TCRdb shows in-frame clones only, minus some. The sample consists of about 80,000 clones, 92% of them appearing once. The gene calls are TRBV6-5 and TRBJ2-1; 9 positions match TRBD2. The input for sequencing was peripheral blood, taken before pregnancy. The source is a female donor with multiple sclerosis, enrolled in a pregnancy study. The CDR3 spells CASSYELAGSYNEQFF. The CDR3 DNA sequence: TGTGCCAGCAGTTACGAACTAGCGGGTTCGTACAATGAGCAGTTCTTC.